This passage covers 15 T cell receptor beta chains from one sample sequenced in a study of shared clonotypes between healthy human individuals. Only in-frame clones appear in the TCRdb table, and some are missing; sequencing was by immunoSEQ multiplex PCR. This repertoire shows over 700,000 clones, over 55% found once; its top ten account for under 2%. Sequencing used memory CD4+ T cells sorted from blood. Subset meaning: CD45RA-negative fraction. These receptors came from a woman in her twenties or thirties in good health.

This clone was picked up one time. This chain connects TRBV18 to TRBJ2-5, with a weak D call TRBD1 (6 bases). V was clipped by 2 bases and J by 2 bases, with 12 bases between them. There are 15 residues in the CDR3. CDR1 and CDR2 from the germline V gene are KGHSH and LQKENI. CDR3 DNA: TGTGCCAGCTCACCAAGGACAGCTCCTCAAGAGACCCAGTACTTC. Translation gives CASSPRTAPQETQYF.

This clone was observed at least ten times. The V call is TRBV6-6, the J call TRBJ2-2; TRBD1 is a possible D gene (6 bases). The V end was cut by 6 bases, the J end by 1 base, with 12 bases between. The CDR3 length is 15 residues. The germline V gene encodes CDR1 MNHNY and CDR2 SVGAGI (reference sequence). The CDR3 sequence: CASRTGQLNTGELFF. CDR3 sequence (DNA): TGTGCCAGCAGGACAGGACAGCTGAACACCGGGGAGCTGTTTTTT.

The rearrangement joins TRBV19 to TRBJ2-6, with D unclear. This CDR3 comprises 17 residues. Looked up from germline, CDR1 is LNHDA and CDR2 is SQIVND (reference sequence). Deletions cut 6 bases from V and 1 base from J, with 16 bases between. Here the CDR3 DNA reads TGTGCCAGTAGGATGATGGGGTTATCGTCTGGGGCCAACGTCCTGACTTTC. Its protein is CASRMMGLSSGANVLTF.

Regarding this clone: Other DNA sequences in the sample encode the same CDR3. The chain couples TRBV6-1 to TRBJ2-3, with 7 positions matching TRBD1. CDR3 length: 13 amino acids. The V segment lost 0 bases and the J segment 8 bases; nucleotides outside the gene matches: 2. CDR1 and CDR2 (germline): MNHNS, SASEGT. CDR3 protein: CASSEARQGTQYF. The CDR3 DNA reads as TGTGCCAGCAGTGAAGCACGACAGGGTACGCAGTATTTT.

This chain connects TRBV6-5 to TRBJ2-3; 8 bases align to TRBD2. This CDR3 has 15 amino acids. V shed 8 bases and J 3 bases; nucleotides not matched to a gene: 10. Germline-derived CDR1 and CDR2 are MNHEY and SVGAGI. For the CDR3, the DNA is TGTGCCAGCCGTCCGAGCGGGAGTAAAACAGATACGCAGTATTTT. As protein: CASRPSGSKTDTQYF.

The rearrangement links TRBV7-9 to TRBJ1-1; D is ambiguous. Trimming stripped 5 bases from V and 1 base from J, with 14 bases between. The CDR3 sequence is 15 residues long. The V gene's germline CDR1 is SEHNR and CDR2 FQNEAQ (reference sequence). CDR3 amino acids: CASSARTVGNTEAFF. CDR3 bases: TGTGCCAGCAGCGCCCGGACGGTTGGGAACACTGAAGCTTTCTTT.

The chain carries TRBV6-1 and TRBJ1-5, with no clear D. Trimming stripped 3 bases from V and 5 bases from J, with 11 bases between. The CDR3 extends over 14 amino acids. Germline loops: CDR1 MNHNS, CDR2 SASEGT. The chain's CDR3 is CASSEAEDHQPQHF. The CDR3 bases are TGTGCCAGCAGTGAGGCCGAAGATCATCAGCCCCAGCATTTT.

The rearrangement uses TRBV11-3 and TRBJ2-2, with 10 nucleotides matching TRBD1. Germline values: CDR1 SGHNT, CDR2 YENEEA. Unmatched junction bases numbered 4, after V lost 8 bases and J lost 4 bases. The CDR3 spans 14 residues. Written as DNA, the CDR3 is TGTGCCAGCGGACGGGACAGGGGCACCGGGGAGCTGTTTTTT. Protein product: CASGRDRGTGELFF. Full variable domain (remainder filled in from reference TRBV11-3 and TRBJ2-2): EAGVVQSPRYKIIEKKQPVAFWCNPISGHNTLYWYLQNLGQGPELLIRYENEEAVDDSQLPKDRFSAERLKGVDSTLKIQPAELGDSAVYLCASGRDRGTGELFFGEGSRLTVL.

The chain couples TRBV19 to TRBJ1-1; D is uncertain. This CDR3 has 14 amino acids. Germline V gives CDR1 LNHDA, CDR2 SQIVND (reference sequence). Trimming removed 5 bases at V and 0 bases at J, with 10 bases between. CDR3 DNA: TGTGCCAGTAGTTCTTACGTCGTGAACACTGAAGCTTTCTTT. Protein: CASSSYVVNTEAFF.

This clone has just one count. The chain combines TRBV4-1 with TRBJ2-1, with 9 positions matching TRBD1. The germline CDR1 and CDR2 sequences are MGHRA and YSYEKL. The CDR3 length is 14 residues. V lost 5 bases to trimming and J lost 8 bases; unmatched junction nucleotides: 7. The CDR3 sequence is CASSSWDREDEQFF. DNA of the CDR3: TGCGCCAGCAGCTCATGGGACAGGGAAGATGAGCAGTTCTTC.

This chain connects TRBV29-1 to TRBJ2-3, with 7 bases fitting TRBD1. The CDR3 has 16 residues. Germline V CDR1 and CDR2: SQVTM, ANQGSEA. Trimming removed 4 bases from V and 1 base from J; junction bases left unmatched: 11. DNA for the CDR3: TGCAGCGTTGGTTCCCAACGGACAGGCCGCACAGATACGCAGTATTTT. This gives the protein CSVGSQRTGRTDTQYF.

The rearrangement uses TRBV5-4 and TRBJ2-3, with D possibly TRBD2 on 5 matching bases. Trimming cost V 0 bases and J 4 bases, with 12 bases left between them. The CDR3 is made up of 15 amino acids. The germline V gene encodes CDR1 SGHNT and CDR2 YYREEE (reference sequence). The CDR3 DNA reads TGTGCCAGCAGCTTGGGAGGGCAGGTCGCAGATACGCAGTATTTT. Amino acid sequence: CASSLGGQVADTQYF.

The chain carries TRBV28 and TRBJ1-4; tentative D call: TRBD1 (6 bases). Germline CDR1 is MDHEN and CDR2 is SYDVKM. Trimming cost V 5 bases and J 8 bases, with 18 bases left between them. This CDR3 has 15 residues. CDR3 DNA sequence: TGTGCCAGCAGTATCCCACAGGGCCCGTCCGAAAAACTGTTTTTT. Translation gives CASSIPQGPSEKLFF.

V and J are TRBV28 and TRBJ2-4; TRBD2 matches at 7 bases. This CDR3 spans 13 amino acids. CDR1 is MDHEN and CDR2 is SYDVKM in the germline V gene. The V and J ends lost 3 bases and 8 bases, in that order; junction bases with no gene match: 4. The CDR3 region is CASSFGGGYIQYF. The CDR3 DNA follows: TGTGCCAGCAGTTTCGGCGGGGGATACATTCAGTACTTC.

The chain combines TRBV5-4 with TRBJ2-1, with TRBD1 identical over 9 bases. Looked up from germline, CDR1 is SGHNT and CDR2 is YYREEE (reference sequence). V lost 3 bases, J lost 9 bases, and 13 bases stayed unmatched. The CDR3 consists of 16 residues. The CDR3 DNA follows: TGTGCCAGCAGCTCGAGGGCACAGGGGGCGAATGGTGAGCAGTTCTTC. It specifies CASSSRAQGANGEQFF. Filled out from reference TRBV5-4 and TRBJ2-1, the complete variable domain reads ETGVTQSPTHLIKTRGQQVTLRCSSQSGHNTVSWYQQALGQGPQFIFQYYREEENGRGNFPPRFSGLQFPNYSSELNVNALELDDSALYLCASSSRAQGANGEQFFGPGTRLTVL.